This is a list of T cell receptor beta chains from one sample in a study of response to subunit inactivated influenza vaccine. MiXCR was run by TCRdb on the RT-PCR reads, yielding one entry per CDR3 protein. The sample gives roughly 540,000 distinct CDR3 sequences, roughly 25% of which show up once; around 2.8% is in the top ten. The same specimen was also included in a second study, on T cells expressing NK-cell markers.

Material: CD4+ T cells sorted from PBMCs, obtained 11 to 12 days after vaccination. The receptors were gathered from a man aged 45-65 years who received an inactivated influenza vaccine. The CDR3 runs from the conserved cysteine through the conserved F or W. A D gene is named only where the DNA matches it firmly. Size is stated for part of the rows, as once, few or many counts, or as a class when the clone is expanded.

d_call | clone_size | j_call | v_call | cdr3_nt | cdr3_aa
- | - | TRBJ1-3 | TRBV15 | TGTGCCACCAGTAATACTGTGAAGGGCTCTGGAAACACCATATATTTT | CATSNTVKGSGNTIYF
- | few | TRBJ2-2 | TRBV14 | TGTGCCAGCAGCCGAGATCGGGGGAGAGGCGGGGAGCTGTTTTTT | CASSRDRGRGGELFF
- | - | TRBJ1-1 | TRBV29-1 | TGCAGCGTTGAGAGGCACCTTAACACTGAAGCTTTCTTT | CSVERHLNTEAFF
- | - | TRBJ2-2 | TRBV27 | TGTGCCAGCAGTTTAAGGCGGGGCGCCGGGGAGCTGTTTTTT | CASSLRRGAGELFF
- | few | TRBJ2-3 | TRBV7-2 | TGTGCCAGCAGCTTAGCGCGGCGGCTAACCACAGATACGCAGTATTTT | CASSLARRLTTDTQYF
- | - | TRBJ1-3 | TRBV7-9 | TGTGCCAGCAGCTTATCATCGGGGGTAGTTGGAAACACCATATATTTT | CASSLSSGVVGNTIYF
TRBD1 | few | TRBJ1-2 | TRBV5-1 | TGCGCCAGCAGCTTGGCCACAGGGGCCTTAAGTACCTTC | CASSLATGALSTF
TRBD2 | few | TRBJ2-7 | TRBV10-3 | TGTGCCATCAGCCGGACTAGCGGGGGCCTGAGCTACGAGCAGTACTTC | CAISRTSGGLSYEQYF
TRBD2 | many | TRBJ2-7 | TRBV4-3 | TGCGCCAGCAGCCAAGTATCTAGCGGGACGAGATCGAACGAGCAGTACTTC | CASSQVSSGTRSNEQYF
TRBD2 | - | TRBJ2-1 | TRBV4-2 | TGTGCCAGCAGCCGAGGACTAGCGGGATTCGATGAGCAGTTCTTC | CASSRGLAGFDEQFF
- | - | TRBJ2-2 | TRBV11-2 | TGTGCCAGCAGCTTGGGCGTACTTGGGGAGCTGTTTTTT | CASSLGVLGELFF
TRBD2 | - | TRBJ2-7 | TRBV28 | TGTGCCAGCGGGACTACAGGTGTTAACTACGAGCAGTACTTC | CASGTTGVNYEQYF
- | once | TRBJ2-1 | TRBV20-1 | TGCAGTGCTAGAGTCGGGAATTACAATGAGCAGTTCTTC | CSARVGNYNEQFF
- | many | TRBJ2-1 | TRBV5-1 | TGCGCCAGCGTGGAGGATGGGGGTGAGCAGTTCTTC | CASVEDGGEQFF
- | few | TRBJ2-1 | TRBV12-3/TRBV12-4 | TGTGCCAGCAGTTTAACTAGCCCCTACAATGAGCAGTTCTTC | CASSLTSPYNEQFF
- | many | TRBJ2-3 | TRBV29-1 | TGCAGCGTTGAGGGTGCGGGTAGCACAGATACGCAGTATTTT | CSVEGAGSTDTQYF
- | - | TRBJ2-5 | TRBV3-1 | TGTGCCAGCAGCCAAGTGAGGCGGGAACAGTACTTC | CASSQVRREQYF
- | few | TRBJ2-7 | TRBV12-3/TRBV12-4 | TGTGCCAGCAGTGGCCGATCAGGACTTGACGAGCAGTACTTC | CASSGRSGLDEQYF